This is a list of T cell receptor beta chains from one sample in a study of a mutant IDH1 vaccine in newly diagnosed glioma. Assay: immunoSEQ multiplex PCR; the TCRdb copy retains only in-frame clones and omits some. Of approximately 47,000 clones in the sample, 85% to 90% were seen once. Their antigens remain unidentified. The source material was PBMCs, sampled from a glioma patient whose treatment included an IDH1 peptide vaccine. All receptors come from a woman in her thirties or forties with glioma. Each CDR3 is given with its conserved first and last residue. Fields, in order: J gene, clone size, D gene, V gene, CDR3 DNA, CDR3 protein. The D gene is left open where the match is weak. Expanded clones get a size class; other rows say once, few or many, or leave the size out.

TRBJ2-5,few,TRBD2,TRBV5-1,TGCGCCAGCAGCTTGGCCCCCGTAAGCGGGAGAGAGACCCAGTACTTC,CASSLAPVSGRETQYF
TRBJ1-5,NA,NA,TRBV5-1,TGCGCCAGCAGCTTGGCGGGGGATCAGCCCCAGCATTTT,CASSLAGDQPQHF
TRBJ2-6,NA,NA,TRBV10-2,TGCGCCAGCAGTCGGACACGCTCTGGGGCCAACGTCCTGACTTTC,CASSRTRSGANVLTF
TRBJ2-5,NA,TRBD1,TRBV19,TGTGCCAGTAGTATAGGAGGACAGGGTCTAAAAGAGACCCAGTACTTC,CASSIGGQGLKETQYF
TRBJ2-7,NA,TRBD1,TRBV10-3,TGTGCCATCAGTGCTGGACCGGACAGGGGATTCTACGAGCAGTACTTC,CAISAGPDRGFYEQYF
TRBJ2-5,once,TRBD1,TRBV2,TGTGCCAGCCGTGGACAGGGGGAGACCCAGTACTTC,CASRGQGETQYF
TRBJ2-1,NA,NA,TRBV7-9,TGTGCCAGCAGCTCAGGGGTGCAGAATGAGCAGTTCTTC,CASSSGVQNEQFF
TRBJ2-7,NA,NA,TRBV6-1,TGTGTGCCCTCCGGGACTTGCGAGCAGTACTTC,CVPSGTCEQYF
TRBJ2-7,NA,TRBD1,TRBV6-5,TGTGCCAGCCATGGACAGGGGAAGGGCGAGCAGTACTTC,CASHGQGKGEQYF
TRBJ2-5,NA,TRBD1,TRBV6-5,TGTGCCAGCAGCCGGTCCGGGACAGGGCAAGAGACCCAGTACTTC,CASSRSGTGQETQYF
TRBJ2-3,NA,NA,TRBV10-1,TGCGCCAGCAGCCAAGCGGGCACAGATACGCAGTATTTT,CASSQAGTDTQYF
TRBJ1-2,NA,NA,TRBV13,TGTGCCAGCAGCTTAGGGGGGGGACTGTCTAACTATGGCTACACCTTC,CASSLGGGLSNYGYTF
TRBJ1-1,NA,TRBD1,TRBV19,TGTGCCAGTAGTACACAGGGGGCGAGCACTGAAGCTTTCTTT,CASSTQGASTEAFF
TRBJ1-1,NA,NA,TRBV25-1,TGTGCCAGCAGTGACCACAGGGCCGGGAACACTGAAGCTTTCTTT,CASSDHRAGNTEAFF
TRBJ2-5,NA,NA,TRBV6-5,TGTGCCAGCAGTTACCCCAGAGGGGCAGTCCAAGAGACCCAGTACTTC,CASSYPRGAVQETQYF
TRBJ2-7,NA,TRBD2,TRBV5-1,TGCGCCAGCAGCTTGGGACTAGCGGGAGTTTACGAGCAGTACTTC,CASSLGLAGVYEQYF
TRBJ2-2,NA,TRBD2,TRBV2,TGTGCCAAAGGGGGGCTAGCGGGGGCTTCGAACACCGGGGAGCTGTTTTTT,CAKGGLAGASNTGELFF
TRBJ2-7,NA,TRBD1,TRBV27,TGTGCCAGCAGCCCACGGCAGGGGGACACCTACGAGCAGTACTTC,CASSPRQGDTYEQYF
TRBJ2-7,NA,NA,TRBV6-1,TGTGCCAGCAGTGAAGCCGAGAGTCGGGAGCAGTACTTC,CASSEAESREQYF
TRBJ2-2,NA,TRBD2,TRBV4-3,TGCGCCAGCAGCCAAGTAGTAGCGGGGTCGCGCACCGGGGAGCTGTTTTTT,CASSQVVAGSRTGELFF
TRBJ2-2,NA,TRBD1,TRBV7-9,TGTGCCAGCAAGGGGGCCCTCACCGGGGAGCTGTTTTTT,CASKGALTGELFF
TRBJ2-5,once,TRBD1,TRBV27,TGTGCCAGCCCGCCTTGGGACAGGGGGCGAGGATCGCAAGAGACCCAGTACTTC,CASPPWDRGRGSQETQYF
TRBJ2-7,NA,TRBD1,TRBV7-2,TGTGCCAGCAGCGTGGGACAGCCTCTCTCCTACGAGCAGTACTTC,CASSVGQPLSYEQYF
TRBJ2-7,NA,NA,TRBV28,TGTGCCAGCAGTTTACCAGGGGGACTAGGGTACGAGCAGTACTTC,CASSLPGGLGYEQYF
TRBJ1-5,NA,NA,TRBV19,TGTGCCAGTAGTATTTCGGGGTCGGGAAGCAATCAGCCCCAGCATTTT,CASSISGSGSNQPQHF
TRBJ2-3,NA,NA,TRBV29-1,TGCAGCGCCCTCATTACAGATACGCAGTATTTT,CSALITDTQYF
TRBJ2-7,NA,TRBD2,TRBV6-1,TGTGCCAGCAGTGAACGGAGCGGGGGCCCTCACGAGCAGTACTTC,CASSERSGGPHEQYF
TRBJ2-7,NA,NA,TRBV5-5,TGTGCCAGCAGCTTCCTGGGAAGCTCCTACGAGCAGTACTTC,CASSFLGSSYEQYF
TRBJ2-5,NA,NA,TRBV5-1,TGCGCCAGCAGCGGGCCGGGGGGCCGAGTGGGGACCCAGTACTTC,CASSGPGGRVGTQYF
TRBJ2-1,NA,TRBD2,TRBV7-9,TGTGCCAGCAGTGAAACTAGCGGGGGTTACAATGAGCAGTTCTTC,CASSETSGGYNEQFF
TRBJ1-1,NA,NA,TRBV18,TGTGCCAGCTCAGCCACAGGCGTGAACACTGAAGCTTTCTTT,CASSATGVNTEAFF
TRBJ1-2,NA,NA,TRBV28,TGTGCCAGCAGTTTACGGAGAAACTATGGCTACACCTTC,CASSLRRNYGYTF
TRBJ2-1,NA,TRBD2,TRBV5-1,TGCGCCAGCAGCAGCGGGGGTTCCTACAATGAGCAGTTCTTC,CASSSGGSYNEQFF
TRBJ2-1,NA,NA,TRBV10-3,TGTGCCATCAGTGGGGGACATTCTTTTCCAGGGGAGCAGTTCTTC,CAISGGHSFPGEQFF
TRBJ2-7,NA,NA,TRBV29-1,TGCAGCGCCGTCGACGGACCTCTATACGAGCAGTACTTC,CSAVDGPLYEQYF
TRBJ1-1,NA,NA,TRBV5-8,TGTGCCACCATGGGGTACACTGAAGCTTTCTTT,CATMGYTEAFF
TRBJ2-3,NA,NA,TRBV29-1,TGCAGCGTCGAAGGGGGTACAGATACGCAGTATTTT,CSVEGGTDTQYF
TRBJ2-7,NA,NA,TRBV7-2,TGTGCCAGCAGCTTCACCCCCGGTTACGAGCAGTACTTC,CASSFTPGYEQYF
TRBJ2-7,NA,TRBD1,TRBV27,TGTGCCAGCAGACGGGACAGCCACTACGAGCAGTACTTC,CASRRDSHYEQYF
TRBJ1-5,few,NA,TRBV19,TGTGCCAGTAGGGGAGGGGCCTTATCTAGCAATCAGCCCCAGCATTTT,CASRGGALSSNQPQHF
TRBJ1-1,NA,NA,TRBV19,TGTGCCAGTAGTATCACAGGAATGAACACTGAAGCTTTCTTT,CASSITGMNTEAFF
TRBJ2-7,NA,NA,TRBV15,TGTGCCACCAGCAGAGTAAGTCCCGAGCAGTACTTC,CATSRVSPEQYF
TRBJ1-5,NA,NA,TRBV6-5,TGTGCCAGCAGTTACGCCGCAGGTCGTGGCCAGCCCCAGCATTTT,CASSYAAGRGQPQHF